The rows below give T cell receptor beta chains drawn from one sample of a study of spatial heterogeneity in lung cancer. TCRdb reanalysed the 5' RACE reads using MiXCR and keeps one entry per CDR3 protein. The table records tens of thousands of distinct CDR3 sequences, roughly 8.7% of them present only once. This specimen consisted of PBMCs, obtained at surgery. Receptor source: a male donor with early-stage non-small cell lung cancer. Each CDR3 is given with its conserved first and last residue. D genes are given only for firm matches. A clone size is listed for some rows: how often the clone was seen (once, few, many), or a class if it is expanded.

d_call: NA; v_call: TRBV19; clone_size: few; j_call: TRBJ2-7; cdr3_aa: CASSPRTLSYEQYF; cdr3_nt: TGTGCCAGTAGCCCGAGGACACTCAGCTACGAGCAGTACTTC
d_call: NA; v_call: TRBV20-1; clone_size: many; j_call: TRBJ2-7; cdr3_aa: CSARGPGTPTYEQYF; cdr3_nt: TGCAGTGCTAGAGGACCGGGCACCCCGACCTACGAGCAGTACTTC
d_call: TRBD1; v_call: TRBV9; clone_size: few; j_call: TRBJ2-1; cdr3_aa: CASSAYRGQIDNEQFF; cdr3_nt: TGTGCCAGCAGCGCCTACAGGGGCCAAATAGACAATGAGCAGTTCTTC
d_call: NA; v_call: TRBV11-2; clone_size: many; j_call: TRBJ2-3; cdr3_aa: CASSLNEGLQDTQYF; cdr3_nt: TGTGCCAGCAGCTTAAACGAGGGGCTTCAAGATACGCAGTATTTT
d_call: NA; v_call: TRBV5-1; clone_size: few; j_call: TRBJ2-2; cdr3_aa: CASSFQRGELFF; cdr3_nt: TGCGCCAGCAGCTTTCAACGAGGGGAGCTGTTTTTT
d_call: NA; v_call: TRBV29-1; clone_size: few; j_call: TRBJ2-7; cdr3_aa: CSALTDLFEQYF; cdr3_nt: TGCAGCGCCTTGACAGACCTGTTCGAGCAGTACTTC
d_call: NA; v_call: TRBV7-8; clone_size: many; j_call: TRBJ1-1; cdr3_aa: CASSLMGRTEAFF; cdr3_nt: TGTGCCAGCAGCTTGATGGGGCGGACTGAAGCTTTCTTT
d_call: NA; v_call: TRBV20-1; clone_size: NA; j_call: TRBJ2-6; cdr3_aa: CSALDRTTGANVLTF; cdr3_nt: TGCAGTGCTCTAGATCGGACCACGGGGGCCAACGTCCTGACTTTC
d_call: TRBD1; v_call: TRBV5-6; clone_size: NA; j_call: TRBJ2-1; cdr3_aa: CASSFRQGRRNNEQFF; cdr3_nt: TGTGCCAGCAGCTTTAGACAGGGGAGAAGGAACAATGAGCAGTTCTTC
d_call: NA; v_call: TRBV20-1; clone_size: NA; j_call: TRBJ2-7; cdr3_aa: CSARDLPYEQYF; cdr3_nt: TGCAGTGCTAGAGATCTCCCTTACGAGCAGTACTTC
d_call: NA; v_call: TRBV15; clone_size: few; j_call: TRBJ1-4; cdr3_aa: CATSRSGYSEKLFF; cdr3_nt: TGTGCCACCAGCAGGTCGGGGTACAGTGAAAAACTGTTTTTT
d_call: NA; v_call: TRBV11-3; clone_size: few; j_call: TRBJ2-3; cdr3_aa: CASSYRDRGGDTQYF; cdr3_nt: TGTGCCAGCAGCTACCGGGACAGAGGGGGGGATACGCAGTATTTT
d_call: TRBD2; v_call: TRBV4-2; clone_size: few; j_call: TRBJ2-5; cdr3_aa: CASSQERSGLAGETQYF; cdr3_nt: TGTGCCAGCAGCCAAGAAAGATCGGGACTAGCCGGCGAGACCCAGTACTTC
d_call: NA; v_call: TRBV4-3; clone_size: few; j_call: TRBJ2-2; cdr3_aa: CASSSSRGTGELFF; cdr3_nt: TGCGCCAGCAGCTCTTCTCGGGGCACCGGGGAGCTGTTTTTT
d_call: NA; v_call: TRBV7-3; clone_size: NA; j_call: TRBJ2-2; cdr3_aa: CASSLSYGLASGELFF; cdr3_nt: TGTGCCAGCAGCTTATCTTACGGCCTAGCTTCCGGGGAGCTGTTTTTT
d_call: NA; v_call: TRBV20-1; clone_size: NA; j_call: TRBJ2-2; cdr3_aa: CSAGQGGTGELFF; cdr3_nt: TGCAGTGCTGGCCAGGGAGGCACCGGGGAGCTGTTTTTT
d_call: NA; v_call: TRBV9; clone_size: many; j_call: TRBJ2-3; cdr3_aa: CASSVVGDTQYF; cdr3_nt: TGTGCCAGCAGCGTAGTCGGAGATACGCAGTATTTT
d_call: TRBD2; v_call: TRBV20-1; clone_size: NA; j_call: TRBJ2-1; cdr3_aa: CSAGRTSGNEQFF; cdr3_nt: TGCAGTGCTGGCCGGACTAGCGGGAATGAGCAGTTCTTC
d_call: TRBD2; v_call: TRBV29-1; clone_size: many; j_call: TRBJ2-3; cdr3_aa: CSVLGGREADTQYF; cdr3_nt: TGCAGCGTTTTAGGAGGGAGGGAGGCAGATACGCAGTATTTT
d_call: NA; v_call: TRBV5-1; clone_size: many; j_call: TRBJ2-5; cdr3_aa: CASSLEGGGETQYF; cdr3_nt: TGCGCCAGCAGCTTGGAGGGGGGCGGTGAGACCCAGTACTTC
d_call: TRBD2; v_call: TRBV28; clone_size: many; j_call: TRBJ2-7; cdr3_aa: CASSMTSGSSYEQYF; cdr3_nt: TGTGCCAGCAGTATGACTAGCGGGAGCTCCTACGAGCAGTACTTC
d_call: NA; v_call: TRBV28; clone_size: many; j_call: TRBJ2-2; cdr3_aa: CASSLGLAGELFF; cdr3_nt: TGTGCCAGCAGTTTAGGGTTGGCCGGGGAGCTGTTTTTT
d_call: TRBD1; v_call: TRBV7-2; clone_size: many; j_call: TRBJ2-4; cdr3_aa: CASSPGTGGKNIQYF; cdr3_nt: TGTGCCAGCAGCCCGGGGACAGGGGGTAAAAACATTCAGTACTTC
d_call: NA; v_call: TRBV27; clone_size: few; j_call: TRBJ2-1; cdr3_aa: CASKSGYSYNEQFF; cdr3_nt: TGTGCCAGCAAGAGCGGGTACTCCTACAATGAGCAGTTCTTC
d_call: NA; v_call: TRBV12-5; clone_size: few; j_call: TRBJ2-5; cdr3_aa: CASAREYQETQYF; cdr3_nt: TGTGCTAGTGCGAGGGAGTACCAAGAGACCCAGTACTTC
d_call: TRBD1; v_call: TRBV12-3/TRBV12-4; clone_size: NA; j_call: TRBJ2-1; cdr3_aa: CASSGYTGTGLREQFF; cdr3_nt: TGTGCCAGCAGCGGATACACCGGGACAGGGCTTAGGGAGCAGTTCTTC
d_call: NA; v_call: TRBV3-1; clone_size: many; j_call: TRBJ2-1; cdr3_aa: CASSQASSSYNEQFF; cdr3_nt: TGTGCCAGCAGCCAAGCTTCCAGCTCCTACAATGAGCAGTTCTTC
d_call: NA; v_call: TRBV29-1; clone_size: NA; j_call: TRBJ2-3; cdr3_aa: CSVDHQSTDTQYF; cdr3_nt: TGCAGCGTTGACCACCAGAGCACAGATACGCAGTATTTT
d_call: NA; v_call: TRBV28; clone_size: few; j_call: TRBJ2-3; cdr3_aa: CASSLLMGGTDTQYF; cdr3_nt: TGTGCCAGCAGTTTACTGATGGGAGGCACAGATACGCAGTATTTT
d_call: NA; v_call: TRBV29-1; clone_size: many; j_call: TRBJ2-7; cdr3_aa: CSEGGHGCEQYF; cdr3_nt: TGCAGCGAAGGGGGACATGGGTGCGAGCAGTACTTC
d_call: NA; v_call: TRBV4-1; clone_size: many; j_call: TRBJ2-1; cdr3_aa: CASSPGWFNNEQFF; cdr3_nt: TGCGCCAGCAGCCCAGGATGGTTCAACAATGAGCAGTTCTTC
d_call: NA; v_call: TRBV5-5; clone_size: many; j_call: TRBJ1-1; cdr3_aa: CASSLGLEFAEAFF; cdr3_nt: TGTGCCAGCAGCTTGGGGCTAGAATTCGCTGAAGCTTTCTTT
d_call: TRBD1; v_call: TRBV19; clone_size: NA; j_call: TRBJ2-7; cdr3_aa: CASRGTGGTYEQYF; cdr3_nt: TGTGCCAGTAGAGGGACAGGGGGGACCTACGAGCAGTACTTC
d_call: TRBD1; v_call: TRBV7-2; clone_size: NA; j_call: TRBJ1-2; cdr3_aa: CASSPDRGQIGYTF; cdr3_nt: TGTGCCAGCAGCCCGGACAGGGGGCAAATCGGCTACACCTTC
d_call: NA; v_call: TRBV11-1; clone_size: NA; j_call: TRBJ2-7; cdr3_aa: CASSQRTVVSYEQYF; cdr3_nt: TGTGCCAGCAGCCAAAGGACGGTGGTCTCCTACGAGCAGTACTTC
d_call: NA; v_call: TRBV11-2; clone_size: NA; j_call: TRBJ2-3; cdr3_aa: CASSPGLGTQYF; cdr3_nt: TGTGCCAGCAGCCCTGGTCTAGGTACGCAGTATTTT
d_call: NA; v_call: TRBV29-1; clone_size: few; j_call: TRBJ1-5; cdr3_aa: CSVRTDGNQPQHF; cdr3_nt: TGCAGCGTTCGCACAGATGGCAATCAGCCCCAGCATTTT
d_call: TRBD1; v_call: TRBV28; clone_size: many; j_call: TRBJ2-7; cdr3_aa: CASSWGQPLGEQYF; cdr3_nt: TGTGCCAGCAGTTGGGGACAGCCCTTAGGGGAGCAGTACTTC
d_call: TRBD2; v_call: TRBV20-1; clone_size: few; j_call: TRBJ2-7; cdr3_aa: CSARKAGGPGEQYF; cdr3_nt: TGCAGTGCTAGGAAAGCGGGAGGGCCGGGGGAGCAGTACTTC